This TCR beta chain was documented in a study of blood T cell repertoires in COVID-19. Whole-study context: Samples taken during acute and convalescent COVID-19 were collected in the United States, Italy and Spain.

Per germline, CDR1 KGHSH and CDR2 LQKENI. The CDR3 sequence is 17 residues long. The trim removed 3 bases at V and 3 bases at J, leaving 8 bases unmatched. Methods used by the authors: Using reference gene primer amplification, nucleated cell counts were estimated. The repertoire was sequenced with immunoSEQ multiplex PCR; TCRdb's copy has only in-frame clones and lacks some. That table is the source of V, J and clone size, and D and trimming were worked out from the DNA. The sample has about 140,000 clones; about 86% are singletons. The clonotype was recovered from a woman aged 60-75 years with acute or convalescent COVID-19. V gene TRBV18 combines with J gene TRBJ2-1, with 10 bases aligning to TRBD2. Sequencing was performed on peripheral blood. CDR3 protein: CASSPSSSGRGYNEQFF. CDR3 coding DNA: TGTGCCAGCTCACCCTCCTCTAGCGGGAGAGGCTACAATGAGCAGTTCTTC.